This T cell receptor (beta chain) originates from a study of identical twins. A template switching step contributed a universal primer site, while unique molecular identifiers were present in the cDNA. One entry per CDR3 protein results from TCRdb running MiXCR on the 5' RACE reads. The sample lists approximately 300,000 distinct CDR3 sequences; nearly 9.5% were seen once. Every sampled donor was Caucasian and healthy. This clonotype was seen a few times. Its specificity is unknown. Notes on the study in general: Modelling approaches yielded underestimates of out-of-frame TCR alpha sharing between monozygotic twins. Excess twin sharing in beta out-of-frame sequences was weaker.

CDR3 length equals 13 residues. Trimming removed 8 bases from V and 5 bases from J, with 13 bases in between. Germline V gives CDR1 SEHNR, CDR2 FQNEAQ (reference sequence). This sample was also put to use in a study of yellow fever vaccine responses in identical twins.

This rearrangement joins TRBV7-9 to TRBJ2-1; no firm D call. The specimen sequenced was CD8+ T cells sorted from blood. The receptor was isolated from a woman in her late teens or twenties in good health. CDR3 sequence: CASGLGVDNEQFF. The CDR3 DNA is TGTGCCAGCGGGCTCGGTGTCGACAATGAGCAGTTCTTC.